The T cell receptor (beta chain) under discussion was sequenced for a study of CD8 T cells in Susac syndrome. V was pared by 2 bases and J by 0 bases, with 8 bases between. This CDR3 spans 15 amino acids. Germline CDR1 KGHDR, CDR2 SFDVKD. Random hexamers were used to reverse transcribe the RNA input (roughly 0.5 to 1 ug). TCRdb re-called the immunoSEQ multiplex PCR reads through MiXCR, storing one row per CDR3 protein. Of roughly 150,000 distinct CDR3 sequences listed, around 94% are singletons. This sequence originates from a human donor with multiple sclerosis. Sequences were obtained from CD4+ T cells from PBMCs. The J gene is TRBJ2-3, the V gene TRBV24-1; D uncertain. CDR3 nucleotides: TGTGCCACCAGTGATTCACGCCCTAGCACAGATACGCAGTATTTT. Its protein is CATSDSRPSTDTQYF.